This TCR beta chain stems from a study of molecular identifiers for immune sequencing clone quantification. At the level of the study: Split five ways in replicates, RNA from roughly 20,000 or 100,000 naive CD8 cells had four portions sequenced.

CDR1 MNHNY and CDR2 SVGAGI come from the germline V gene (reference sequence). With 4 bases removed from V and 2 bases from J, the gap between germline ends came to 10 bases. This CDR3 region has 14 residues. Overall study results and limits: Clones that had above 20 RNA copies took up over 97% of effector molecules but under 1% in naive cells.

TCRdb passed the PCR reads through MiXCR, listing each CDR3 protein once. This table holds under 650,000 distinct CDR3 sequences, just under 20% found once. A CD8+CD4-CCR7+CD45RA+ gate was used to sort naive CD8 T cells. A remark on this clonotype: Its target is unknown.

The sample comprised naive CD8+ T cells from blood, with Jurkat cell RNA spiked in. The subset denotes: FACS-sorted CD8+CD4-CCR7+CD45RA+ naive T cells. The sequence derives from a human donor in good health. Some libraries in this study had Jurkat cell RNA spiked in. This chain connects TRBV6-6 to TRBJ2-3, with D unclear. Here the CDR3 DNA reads TGTGCCAGCAGTTTACTAACAAACACAGATACGCAGTATTTT. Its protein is CASSLLTNTDTQYF.